This T cell receptor beta chain comes out of a study of human T cells and chemical hapten exposure. During construction of the library, unique molecular identifiers were attached to individual cDNA molecules for quantitative, reproducible TCR counting. Using its own MiXCR run on the reads, TCRdb lists one record per CDR3 protein. The sample lists 95,000 to 150,000 distinct CDR3 sequences; approximately 9.3% were seen once. The length of the CDR3 is 12 residues. Trimming removed 3 bases at V and 5 bases at J, with 10 bases between. From germline, CDR1 is SQVTM and CDR2 ANQGSEA. Unfractionated whole blood was the source of the extracted total RNA.

The chain has TRBV29-1 and TRBJ1-1, with a possible D match to TRBD1 (5 bases). The receptor was isolated from a human donor in good health. Some clones in this sample may be carry-over from other donors' samples. Specimen: whole blood. DNA for the CDR3: TGCAGCGTTGATGGGCAGGGAACTGAAGCTTTCTTT. As protein: CSVDGQGTEAFF. The full variable domain, in which reference TRBV29-1 and TRBJ1-1 provide the parts outside the CDR3, is SAVISQKPSRDICQRGTSLTIQCQVDSQVTMMFWYRQQPGQSLTLIATANQGSEATYESGFVIDKFPISRPNLTFSTLTVSNMSPEDSSIYLCSVDGQGTEAFFGQGTRLTVV.